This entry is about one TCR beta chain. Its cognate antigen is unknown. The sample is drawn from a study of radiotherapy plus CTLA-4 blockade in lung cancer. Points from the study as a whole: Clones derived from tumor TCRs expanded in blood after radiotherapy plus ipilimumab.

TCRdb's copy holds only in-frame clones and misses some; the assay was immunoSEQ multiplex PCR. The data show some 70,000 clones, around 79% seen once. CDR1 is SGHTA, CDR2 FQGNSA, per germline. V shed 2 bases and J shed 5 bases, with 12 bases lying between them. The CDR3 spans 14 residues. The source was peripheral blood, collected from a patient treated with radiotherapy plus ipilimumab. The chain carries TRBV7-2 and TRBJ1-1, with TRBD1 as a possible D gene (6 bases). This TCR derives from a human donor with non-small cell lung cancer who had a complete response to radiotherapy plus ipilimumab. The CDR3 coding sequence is TGTGCCAGCAGCTTAAGCTCAGGGGTAACTGAAGCTTTCTTT. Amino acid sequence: CASSLSSGVTEAFF.